The T cell receptor beta chain described here comes from a study of identical twins. This clonotype was recorded a few times. TCRdb re-analysed the 5' RACE reads in MiXCR, keeping a single row per CDR3 protein. The repertoire includes approximately 700,000 distinct CDR3 sequences, about 20% of them detected once, and around 12% sits in the top ten. This CDR3 region has 13 residues. Trimming stripped 1 base from V and 2 bases from J, with 8 bases between. Germline V CDR1 and CDR2: DFQATT, SNEGSKA (reference sequence). The sample also formed part of further work on T cells expressing NK-cell markers. That paper states: Underlying the TCR beta repertoires were sorted CD3+CD56+NKG2C+, CD3+CD56+NKG2C- and CD3+CD56-NKG2C+ T cells. Top CD8+ clonotypes included the dominant CD3+CD56+NKG2C+ clonotypes in six donors. These clonotypes additionally ranked first within the CD3+CD56-NKG2C+ fraction of a few donors.

The chain carries TRBV20-1 and TRBJ2-5; weak D call: TRBD2 (6 bases). The specimen was PBMCs. This TCR came from a woman younger than 30 in good health. The CDR3: CSARGGTQETQYF. The CDR3 DNA sequence: TGCAGTGCTAGAGGCGGGACTCAAGAGACCCAGTACTTC.